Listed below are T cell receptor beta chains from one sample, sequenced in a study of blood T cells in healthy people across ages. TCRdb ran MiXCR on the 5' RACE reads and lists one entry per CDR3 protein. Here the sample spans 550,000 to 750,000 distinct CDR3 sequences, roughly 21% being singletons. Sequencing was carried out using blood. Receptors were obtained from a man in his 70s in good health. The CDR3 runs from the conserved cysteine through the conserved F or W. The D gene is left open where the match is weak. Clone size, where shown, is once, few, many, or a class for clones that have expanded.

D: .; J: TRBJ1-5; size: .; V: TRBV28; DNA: TGTGCCAGCAGCGGGATGGATCAGCCCCAGCATTTT; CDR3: CASSGMDQPQHF
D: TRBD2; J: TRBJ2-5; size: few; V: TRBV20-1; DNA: TGCAGTGCGAGGGGACTAGCGGGGGATGACCAAGAGACCCAGTACTTC; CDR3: CSARGLAGDDQETQYF
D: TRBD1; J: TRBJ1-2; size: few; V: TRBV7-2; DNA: TGTGCCAGCAGCTTAGGAGGGCAGGGGGTTCGGTATGGCTACACCTTC; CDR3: CASSLGGQGVRYGYTF
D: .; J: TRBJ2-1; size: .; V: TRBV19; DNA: TGTGCCAGTAGTATAGGACCTCGCTCCTACAATGAGCAGTTCTTC; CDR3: CASSIGPRSYNEQFF
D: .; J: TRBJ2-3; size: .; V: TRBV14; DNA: TGTGCCAGCAGCCAAAGTTTTGGGGCTGCAGATACGCAGTATTTT; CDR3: CASSQSFGAADTQYF
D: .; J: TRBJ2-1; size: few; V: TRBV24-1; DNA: TGTGCCACCAGTAGCGGAGCCCGGGGTGAGCAGTTCTTC; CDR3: CATSSGARGEQFF
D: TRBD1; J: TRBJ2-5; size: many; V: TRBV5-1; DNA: TGCGCCAGCAGCTTGGCCGGACAGGCGCAAGAGACCCAGTACTTC; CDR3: CASSLAGQAQETQYF
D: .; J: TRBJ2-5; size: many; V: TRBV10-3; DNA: TGTGCCATCAGTCGACAGGAGGAGACCCAGTACTTC; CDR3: CAISRQEETQYF
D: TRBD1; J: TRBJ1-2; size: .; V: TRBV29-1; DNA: TGCAGCGTTGAAGCCTCCGGGACAGGGGGATATGGCTACACCTTC; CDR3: CSVEASGTGGYGYTF
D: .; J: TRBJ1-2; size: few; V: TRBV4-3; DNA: TGCGCCAGCAGCCAAGAATGGACACTCAGGAACTATGGCTACACCTTC; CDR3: CASSQEWTLRNYGYTF
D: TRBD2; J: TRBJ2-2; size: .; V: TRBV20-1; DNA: TGCAGTGCTAGAGATGCACGCGGGAGCCCTGACACCGGGGAGCTGTTTTTT; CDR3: CSARDARGSPDTGELFF
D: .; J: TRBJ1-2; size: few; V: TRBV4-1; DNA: TGCGCCAGCAGCCCCAGAGAAACAGGGAACTATGGCTACACCTTC; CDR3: CASSPRETGNYGYTF
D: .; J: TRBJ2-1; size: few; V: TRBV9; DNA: TGTGCCAACAGCCCCCGGACTTGGCCATACAATGAGCAGTTCTTC; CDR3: CANSPRTWPYNEQFF
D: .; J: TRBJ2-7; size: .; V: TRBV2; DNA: TGTGCCAGCAGTTGGACTCGGTACGAGCAGTACTTC; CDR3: CASSWTRYEQYF
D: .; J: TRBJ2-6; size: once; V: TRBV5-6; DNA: TGTGCCAGCAGCTTGGGACCGGGCCAGGGGTACGGGGCCAACGTCCTGACTTTC; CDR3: CASSLGPGQGYGANVLTF
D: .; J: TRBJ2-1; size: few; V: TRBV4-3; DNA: TGCGCCAGCAGCCAAGAGCTTAGGAGCTCCTACAATGAGCAGTTCTTC; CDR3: CASSQELRSSYNEQFF
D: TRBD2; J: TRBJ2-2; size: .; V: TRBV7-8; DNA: TGTGCCAGCAGCTTAGTAGCGGGAGGGGTCGGGGAGCTGTTTTTT; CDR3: CASSLVAGGVGELFF
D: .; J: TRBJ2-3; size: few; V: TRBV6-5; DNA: TGTGCCAGCAGTTACTCGGGGCGGACAAGCACAGATACGCAGTATTTT; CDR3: CASSYSGRTSTDTQYF
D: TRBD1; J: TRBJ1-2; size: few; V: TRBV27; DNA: TGTGCCAGCAGTTTGGGGGGACTCGGGACAGGCCCCCTGCGGGGCTACACCTTC; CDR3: CASSLGGLGTGPLRGYTF
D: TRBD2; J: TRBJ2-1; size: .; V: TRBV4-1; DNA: TGCGCCAGCAGCCAAGATCAGTTAGCGGGAGGAAATGAGCAGTTCTTC; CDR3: CASSQDQLAGGNEQFF
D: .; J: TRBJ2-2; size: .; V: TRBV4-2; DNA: TGTGCCAGCAGCCATGAGAACACCGGGGAGCTGTTTTTT; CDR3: CASSHENTGELFF
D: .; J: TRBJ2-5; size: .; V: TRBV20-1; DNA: TGCAGTGCTAGAGGCTACAAAGAGACCCAGTACTTC; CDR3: CSARGYKETQYF
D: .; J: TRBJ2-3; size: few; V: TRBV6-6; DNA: TGTGCCAGCACCTACTGGCAGGGATACACAGATACGCAGTATTTT; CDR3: CASTYWQGYTDTQYF
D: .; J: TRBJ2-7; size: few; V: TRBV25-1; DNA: TGTGCCAGCTCCTTTGGCGGGAACTCAGCCTACGAGCAGTACTTC; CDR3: CASSFGGNSAYEQYF
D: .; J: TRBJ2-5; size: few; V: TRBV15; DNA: TGTGCCACCAGCAGAGATGTTGGAGTCCAAGAGACCCAGTACTTC; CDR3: CATSRDVGVQETQYF
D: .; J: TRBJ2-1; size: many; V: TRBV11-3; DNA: TGTGCCAGCAGCCAAACCCCAACTAGCTTTGAGCAGTTCTTC; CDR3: CASSQTPTSFEQFF
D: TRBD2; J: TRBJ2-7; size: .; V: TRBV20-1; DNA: TGCAGTGCTAGGACTAGCGGAGTTGGGGAGCAGTACTTC; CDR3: CSARTSGVGEQYF
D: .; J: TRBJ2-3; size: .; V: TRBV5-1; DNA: TGCGCCAGCAGCTTGGAGGGCTCCCCAGCAGATACGCAGTATTTT; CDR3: CASSLEGSPADTQYF
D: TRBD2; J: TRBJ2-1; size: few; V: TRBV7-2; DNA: TGTGCCAGCAGCGCTCGACTAGCGGCCGAGCAGTTCTTC; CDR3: CASSARLAAEQFF